This T cell receptor beta chain was recovered during a study of blood T cell repertoires in COVID-19. Study details: Material from acute and convalescent COVID-19 was sourced from the United States, Italy and Spain. PBMCs, B-cell-depleted T cells, or T cells were the source of the cDNA or gDNA that made up the material.

In the original workflow: Counts of nucleated cells, estimated from reference gene primer amplification, were obtained. Method: immunoSEQ multiplex PCR; TCRdb's copy keeps in-frame clones and lacks some. V and J calls and clone size are as listed in that table; D and trimming were resolved from the DNA. The data hold 500,000 to 600,000 clones, with about 89% observed a single time. Seattle patient enrollment occurred during active infection, with longitudinal follow-up thereafter. The sequencing sample was made of peripheral blood. The clonotype was recovered from a woman in her forties or fifties with COVID-19, enrolled during active disease.

The CDR3 spells CSVVGYRHPNEQFF. In nucleotides, the CDR3 is TGCAGCGTTGTTGGATACCGACACCCAAATGAGCAGTTCTTC. V usage is TRBV29-1 and J usage is TRBJ2-1; D remains unclear. Trimming took off 4 bases at V and 7 bases at J, with 17 bases between the two ends. Germline V CDR1 and CDR2: SQVTM, ANQGSEA. The CDR3 loop spans 14 amino acids.